The 29 T cell receptor beta chains below come from one sample, sequenced in a study of T cells after yellow fever vaccination. TCRdb re-analysed the 5' RACE reads in MiXCR, keeping a single row per CDR3 protein. The table lists about 220,000 distinct CDR3 sequences, 3% to 3.5% of them singletons. The specimen comprised CD4+ T cells sorted from PBMCs, sampled 10 days after the yellow fever booster vaccination. These receptors all stem from a man aged 18 to 35 who received the YFV17D yellow fever vaccine.

In its sample, this clonotype was seen many times. The J gene is TRBJ2-5, the V gene TRBV5-1, with TRBD1 matching over 7 bases. Germline V gene data show CDR1 as SGHRS and CDR2 as YFSETQ. The V and J ends lost 1 base and 7 bases, in that order; junction bases with no gene match: 7. The CDR3 sequence is 14 residues long. CDR3 bases: TGCGCCAGCAGCTTGACGACAGGGATGGTGACCCAGTACTTC. Protein sequence: CASSLTTGMVTQYF.

The table lists this clonotype with many counts. This chain uses TRBV7-2 with TRBJ1-3; D might be TRBD1 (5 bases). The ends were cut back, 1 base at V and 3 bases at J, with 13 bases in the middle. Germline assignment: CDR1 SGHTA and CDR2 FQGNSA. This CDR3 contains 16 residues. CDR3 sequence reads: CASSLEAPGFGNTIYF. Here the CDR3 DNA reads TGTGCCAGCAGCTTAGAGGCTCCAGGGTTTGGAAACACCATATATTTT.

This chain links TRBV7-2 with TRBJ1-5; unclear D gene. CDR1 is SGHTA and CDR2 is FQGNSA in the germline V gene. This CDR3 comprises 14 residues. V was trimmed by 0 bases and J by 6 bases, leaving 9 bases between them. The CDR3 nucleotides read TGTGCCAGCAGCTTAGCGCAGGTGGCTCAGCCCCAGCATTTT. Translating gives CASSLAQVAQPQHF.

There are many counts of this clonotype. V and J are TRBV12-3 or TRBV12-4 and TRBJ1-5; D remains unclear. The ends were cut back, 6 bases at V and 0 bases at J, with 9 bases in the middle. This CDR3 comprises 14 residues. The CDR3 nucleotides are TGTGCCAGCAGAGGGAGGTATAGCAATCAGCCCCAGCATTTT. The encoded protein is CASRGRYSNQPQHF.

This clonotype has only a few counts. The chain couples TRBV5-1 to TRBJ2-6, with 10 bases fitting TRBD1. The ends lost 4 bases at V and 1 base at J; junction bases unmatched: 5. Germline CDR1 and CDR2: SGHRS and YFSETQ. CDR3 length: 17 residues. Here the CDR3 DNA reads TGCGCCAGCAGCCATGGGACAGGGGAGTCTGGGGCCAACGTCCTGACTTTC. It translates to CASSHGTGESGANVLTF. Variable domain in full (rest from reference TRBV5-1 and TRBJ2-6): KAGVTQTPRYLIKTRGQQVTLSCSPISGHRSVSWYQQTPGQGLQFLFEYFSETQRNKGNFPGRFSGRQFSNSRSEMNVSTLELGDSALYLCASSHGTGESGANVLTFGAGSRLTVL.

The chain employs TRBV28 and TRBJ2-7, with 11 bases matching TRBD2. This CDR3 comprises 15 residues. The germline V gene encodes CDR1 MDHEN and CDR2 SYDVKM. The V segment lost 5 bases and the J segment 0 bases; nucleotides outside the gene matches: 3. CDR3 in DNA: TGTGCCAGCAGTACTAGCGGGGGATCCTCCTACGAGCAGTACGTC. The encoded protein is CASSTSGGSSYEQYV.

V usage is TRBV7-2 and J usage is TRBJ2-3; no clear D gene. This CDR3 comprises 14 residues. Germline CDR1 reads SGHTA; CDR2 reads FQGNSA. The V and J ends lost 1 base and 1 base respectively, with 6 bases between them. The CDR3 sequence: CASSLGFGTDTQYF. The CDR3 bases are TGTGCCAGCAGCTTAGGTTTTGGCACAGATACGCAGTATTTT. The variable domain in full, with the rest retrieved from reference TRBV7-2 and TRBJ2-3, is GAGVSQSPSNKVTEKGKDVELRCDPISGHTALYWYRQSLGQGLEFLIYFQGNSAPDKSGLPSDRFSAERTGGSVSTLTIQRTQQEDSAVYLCASSLGFGTDTQYFGPGTRLTVL.

This clonotype has just a few counts. The rearrangement joins TRBV12-3 or TRBV12-4 to TRBJ1-5; 9 nucleotides align to TRBD1. The V gene end was trimmed by 5 bases and the J gene end by 6 bases; junction bases not matched to a gene: 8. This CDR3 has 15 amino acids. The CDR3 DNA follows: TGTGCCAGCAGTCGGACAGGGGTAGCAGGTCAGCCCCAGCATTTT. Translated: CASSRTGVAGQPQHF.

This clonotype was recorded many times. The chain uses TRBV4-1 and TRBJ2-2; TRBD1 aligns across 12 bases. V lost 4 bases, J lost 6 bases, and 6 bases stayed unmatched. This CDR3 region has 16 residues. Germline CDR1 MGHRA, CDR2 YSYEKL. CDR3 loop: CASSPSGTGGPGELFF. DNA for the CDR3: TGCGCCAGCAGCCCCTCCGGGACAGGGGGCCCCGGGGAGCTGTTTTTT.

Only a few counts were recorded for this clonotype. The gene calls are TRBV18 and TRBJ2-5; TRBD1 matches at 10 bases. The V segment lost 6 bases and the J segment 3 bases; nucleotides outside the gene matches: 4. Germline V lookup: CDR1 KGHSH, CDR2 LQKENI. There are 14 residues in the CDR3. CDR3 coding DNA: TGTGCCAGCTCCCCCGGGACAGGGGAAGAGACCCAGTACTTC. This encodes CASSPGTGEETQYF.

The J gene is TRBJ2-1, the V gene TRBV5-6, with D unresolved. The germline CDR1 and CDR2 sequences are SGHDT and YYEEEE. CDR3 length: 15 residues. Trimming stripped 1 base from V and 0 bases from J, with 8 bases between. The CDR3 protein is CASSLYTISYNEQFF. The CDR3 nucleotides are TGTGCCAGCAGCTTGTATACCATCTCCTACAATGAGCAGTTCTTC.

This clonotype was counted ten times or more. V usage is TRBV7-3 and J usage is TRBJ2-1, with 7 nucleotides matching TRBD2. Germline loops: CDR1 SGHTA, CDR2 FQGTGA. The ends lost 5 bases at V and 0 bases at J; junction bases unmatched: 10. CDR3 length: 17 residues. CDR3 in amino acids: CASSPHQAGPSYNEQFF. The CDR3 coding sequence is TGTGCCAGCAGCCCACACCAAGCGGGGCCCTCCTACAATGAGCAGTTCTTC.

This clonotype was seen ten or more times. This rearrangement joins TRBV12-3 or TRBV12-4 to TRBJ1-3; TRBD1 is a possible D gene (6 bases). This CDR3 contains 14 residues. V dropped 5 bases and J dropped 0 bases, with 8 bases sitting between them. The CDR3: CASSRDTSGNTIYF. The CDR3 region has the DNA TGTGCCAGCAGTCGGGACACCTCTGGAAACACCATATATTTT.

This clonotype turned up a few times. The genes are TRBV2 and TRBJ2-2; D possibly corresponds to TRBD1 (6 bases). The CDR3 loop spans 14 amino acids. Germline CDR1 and CDR2: SNHLY and FYNNEI. Trimming shortened V by 9 bases and J by 1 base, and 12 bases separated the two germline ends. CDR3 region: CASYRDKNTGELFF. In DNA form, the CDR3 reads TGTGCCAGTTACCGGGACAAGAACACCGGGGAGCTGTTTTTT.

This chain connects TRBV6-4 to TRBJ2-1; a possible D gene is TRBD1 (5 bases). The germline V gene encodes CDR1 MRHNA and CDR2 SNTAGT. The CDR3 is made up of 13 amino acids. Trimming shortened V by 0 bases and J by 6 bases, and 6 bases separated the two germline ends. The CDR3 region is CASSDSTVNEQFF. DNA of the CDR3: TGTGCCAGCAGTGACTCGACAGTCAATGAGCAGTTCTTC.

The chain joins TRBV19 to TRBJ2-7; D is perhaps TRBD1 or TRBD2 (6 bases each). This CDR3 comprises 13 residues. Trimming took 6 bases from V and 7 from J, leaving 16 bases between them. In germline, CDR1 is LNHDA, CDR2 SQIVND (reference sequence). The CDR3 sequence is CASRRTAGGEQYV. CDR3 nucleotide sequence: TGTGCCAGTAGGAGGACAGCCGGGGGAGAGCAGTACGTC.

The CDR3 bases are TGCAGTGCTAGCGGGCTAGCGGGGGGGCTAGGCACAGATACGCAGTATTTT. Translation: CSASGLAGGLGTDTQYF. The chain couples TRBV20-1 to TRBJ2-3, with TRBD2 identical over 12 bases. This CDR3 comprises 17 residues. Losses at the gene ends were 3 bases for V and 1 base for J; bases not matched to a gene: 8. From germline, CDR1 is DFQATT and CDR2 SNEGSKA (reference sequence).

Many counts were recorded for this clonotype. This chain links TRBV5-6 with TRBJ2-7, with no clear D. Germline CDR1 is SGHDT and CDR2 is YYEEEE. V was pared by 4 bases and J by 3 bases, with 17 bases between. The CDR3 is made up of 15 amino acids. In DNA form, the CDR3 reads TGTGCCAGCAGCCTCCCTCTCGGCAGCTTCTACGAGCAGTACTTC. It encodes CASSLPLGSFYEQYF. Based on the CDR3 plus reference TRBV5-6 and TRBJ2-7, the full variable domain is DAGVTQSPTHLIKTRGQQVTLRCSPKSGHDTVSWYQQALGQGPQFIFQYYEEEERQRGNFPDRFSGHQFPNYSSELNVNALLLGDSALYLCASSLPLGSFYEQYFGPGTRLTVT.

This clonotype was observed a handful of times. The chain carries TRBV3-1 and TRBJ1-2; D ambiguous. V gave up 4 bases and J gave up 4 bases, with 7 bases separating them. This CDR3 is built from 12 residues. CDR1 LGHDT and CDR2 YNNKEL come from the germline V gene (reference sequence). The CDR3 protein is CASSRESYGYTF. The DNA for the CDR3 is TGTGCCAGCAGCCGAGAGTCCTATGGCTACACCTTC.

There are a few counts of this clonotype. V and J are TRBV29-1 and TRBJ1-6; 10 bases align to TRBD1. With 6 bases clipped from V and 6 bases from J, the junction kept 2 bases outside the gene matches. Germline values: CDR1 SQVTM, CDR2 ANQGSEA. The CDR3 length is 13 residues. The CDR3 loop reads CSVRDRGNSPLHF. The CDR3, as DNA: TGCAGCGTCCGGGACAGGGGTAATTCACCCCTCCACTTT.

The genes are TRBV29-1 and TRBJ2-3, with D perhaps TRBD2 (5 bases). This CDR3 region has 12 residues. Germline CDR1 is SQVTM and CDR2 is ANQGSEA. Trimming shortened V by 7 bases and J by 6 bases, and 14 bases separated the two germline ends. DNA of the CDR3: TGCAGCGGGGGATCCCGAGGGGATACGCAGTATTTT. It yields the protein CSGGSRGDTQYF.

The rearrangement links TRBV6-1 to TRBJ1-1; 7 bases align to TRBD1. The germline CDR1 and CDR2 sequences are MNHNS and SASEGT. This CDR3 is built from 17 residues. V lost 10 bases, J lost 2 bases, and 19 bases stayed unmatched. CDR3 region: CATLTSLTGARNTEAFF. In DNA form, the CDR3 reads TGTGCCACCCTTACTTCTTTAACAGGGGCCAGAAACACTGAAGCTTTCTTT.

Only a few counts were recorded for this clonotype. This rearrangement joins TRBV12-3 or TRBV12-4 to TRBJ1-2; D is ambiguous. Trimming took 3 bases from V and 3 from J, leaving 8 bases between them. CDR3 size: 13 residues. The CDR3 is CASSFGRYYGYTF. Here the CDR3 DNA reads TGTGCCAGCAGTTTCGGACGGTACTATGGCTACACCTTC.

The J gene is TRBJ2-5, the V gene TRBV7-8; either TRBD1 or TRBD2 may fit D (5 bases each). CDR1 is SGHVS and CDR2 is FQNEAQ in the germline V gene. This CDR3 has 14 residues. The V end was cut by 6 bases, the J end by 7 bases, with 18 bases between. The DNA for the CDR3 is TGTGCCAGCAGGCGCCGGGGCCCACCCGCGACCCAGTACTTC. As protein: CASRRRGPPATQYF.

This clonotype was seen many times. This rearrangement joins TRBV7-2 to TRBJ2-5; D not certain. CDR3 length: 13 amino acids. The germline CDR1 and CDR2 sequences are SGHTA and FQGNSA. V lost 1 base, J lost 6 bases, and 9 bases lay in between. The DNA of the CDR3 is TGTGCCAGCAGCTTAGAGGTTGGGCAGACCCAGTACTTC. Its protein product is CASSLEVGQTQYF.

The genes are TRBV7-2 and TRBJ1-4, with D unresolved. The V gene lost 3 bases and the J gene lost 6 bases, with 8 bases spanning the gap. Germline V gives CDR1 SGHTA, CDR2 FQGNSA. CDR3 size: 13 residues. CDR3 amino acids: CASSFYSDEKLFF. CDR3 nucleotides: TGTGCCAGCAGCTTCTACAGTGATGAAAAACTGTTTTTT.

The gene calls are TRBV10-3 and TRBJ2-5, with D perhaps given as TRBD1 or TRBD2 (6 bases each). Between the trimmed V and J ends, which lost 4 bases and 6 bases, there was a span of 15 bases. From germline, CDR1 is ENHRY and CDR2 SYGVKD. The CDR3 length is 14 residues. The CDR3 region is CAISAQVGGQTQYF. The CDR3 DNA sequence: TGTGCCATCAGTGCCCAGGTTGGGGGGCAGACCCAGTACTTC.

This clonotype has at least ten counts. The J gene is TRBJ1-3, the V gene TRBV3-1; D is perhaps TRBD1 (5 bases). Germline V gene lookup returns CDR1 LGHDT and CDR2 YNNKEL (reference sequence). V was clipped by 8 bases and J by 1 base, with 9 bases between them. CDR3 length: 13 amino acids. The DNA for the CDR3 is TGTGCCAGCGGGGGATATTCTGGAAACACCATATATTTT. It specifies CASGGYSGNTIYF.

The sample holds many counts of this clonotype. This rearrangement joins TRBV5-1 to TRBJ1-5, with a weak D call TRBD1 (6 bases). Germline V gives CDR1 SGHRS, CDR2 YFSETQ. The CDR3 runs 15 residues. V was shortened by 0 bases and J by 7 bases, with 14 bases between the two germline ends. The CDR3 spells CASSLEGSGGQPQHF. CDR3 coding DNA: TGCGCCAGCAGCTTGGAGGGTAGCGGGGGCCAGCCCCAGCATTTT.